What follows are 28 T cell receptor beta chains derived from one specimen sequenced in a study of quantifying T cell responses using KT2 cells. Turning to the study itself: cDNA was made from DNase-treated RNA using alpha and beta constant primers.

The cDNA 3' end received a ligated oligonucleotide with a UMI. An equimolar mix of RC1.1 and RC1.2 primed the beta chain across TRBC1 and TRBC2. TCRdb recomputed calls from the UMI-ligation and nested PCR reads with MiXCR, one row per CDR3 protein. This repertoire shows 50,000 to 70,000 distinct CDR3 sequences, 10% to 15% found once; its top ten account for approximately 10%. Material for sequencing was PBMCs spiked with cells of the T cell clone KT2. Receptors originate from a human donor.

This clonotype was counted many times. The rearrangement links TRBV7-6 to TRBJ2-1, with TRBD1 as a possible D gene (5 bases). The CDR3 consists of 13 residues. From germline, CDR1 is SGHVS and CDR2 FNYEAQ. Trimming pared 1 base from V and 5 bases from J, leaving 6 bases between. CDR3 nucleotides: TGTGCCAGCAGCTTAGGACAGAACAATGAGCAGTTCTTC. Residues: CASSLGQNNEQFF.

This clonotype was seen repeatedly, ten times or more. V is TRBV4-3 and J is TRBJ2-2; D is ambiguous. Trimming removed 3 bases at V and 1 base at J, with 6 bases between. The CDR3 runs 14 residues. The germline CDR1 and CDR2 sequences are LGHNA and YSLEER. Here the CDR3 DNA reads TGCGCCAGCAGCCACACTGAGAACACCGGGGAGCTGTTTTTT. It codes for CASSHTENTGELFF.

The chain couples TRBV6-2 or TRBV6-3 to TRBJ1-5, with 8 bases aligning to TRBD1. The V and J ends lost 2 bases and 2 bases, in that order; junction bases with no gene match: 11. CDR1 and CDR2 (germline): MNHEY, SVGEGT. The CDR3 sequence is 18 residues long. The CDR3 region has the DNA TGTGCCAGCAGTTACAAAGGACAGGGAAGGTTTGGCAATCAGCCCCAGCATTTT. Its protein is CASSYKGQGRFGNQPQHF.

CDR3 bases: TGTGCCAGCAGCTCCCGCCTAGCGGGGGTCGACGAGCAGTACTTC. Amino acids: CASSSRLAGVDEQYF. The gene calls are TRBV7-3 and TRBJ2-7; TRBD2 matches at 10 bases. This CDR3 spans 15 amino acids. Germline V lookup: CDR1 SGHTA, CDR2 FQGTGA. Germline trimming cut 4 bases from V and 5 bases from J; bases unmatched to any gene: 8.

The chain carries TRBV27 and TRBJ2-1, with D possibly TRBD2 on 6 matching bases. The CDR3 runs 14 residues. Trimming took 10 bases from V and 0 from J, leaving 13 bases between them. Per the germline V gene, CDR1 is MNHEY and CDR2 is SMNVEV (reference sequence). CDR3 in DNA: TGTGCCACACTAGCTTCGAGCTCCTACAATGAGCAGTTCTTC. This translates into CATLASSSYNEQFF.

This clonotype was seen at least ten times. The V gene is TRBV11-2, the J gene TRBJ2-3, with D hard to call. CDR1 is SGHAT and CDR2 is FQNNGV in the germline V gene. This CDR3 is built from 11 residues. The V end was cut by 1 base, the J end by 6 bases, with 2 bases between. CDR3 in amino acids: CASSLGDTQYF. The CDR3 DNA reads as TGTGCCAGCAGCTTAGGGGATACGCAGTATTTT.

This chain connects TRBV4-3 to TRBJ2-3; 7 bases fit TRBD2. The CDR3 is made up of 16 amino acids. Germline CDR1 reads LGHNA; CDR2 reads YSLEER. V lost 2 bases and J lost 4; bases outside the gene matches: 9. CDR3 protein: CASSQSASGMADTQYF. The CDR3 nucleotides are TGCGCCAGCAGCCAATCGGCAAGCGGGATGGCAGATACGCAGTATTTT.

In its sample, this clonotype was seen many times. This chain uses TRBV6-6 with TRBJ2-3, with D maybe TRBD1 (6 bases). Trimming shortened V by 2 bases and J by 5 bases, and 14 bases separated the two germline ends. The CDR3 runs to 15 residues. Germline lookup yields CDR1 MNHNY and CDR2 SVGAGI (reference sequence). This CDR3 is CASSYRGQTKDTQYF. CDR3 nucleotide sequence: TGTGCCAGCAGTTACAGAGGACAGACTAAAGATACGCAGTATTTT.

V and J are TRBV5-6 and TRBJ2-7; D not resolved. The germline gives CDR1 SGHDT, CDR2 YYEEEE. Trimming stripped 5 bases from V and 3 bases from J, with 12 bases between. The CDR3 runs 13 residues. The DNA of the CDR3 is TGTGCCAGCAGTCACGGACGGAGCTACGAGCAGTACTTC. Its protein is CASSHGRSYEQYF. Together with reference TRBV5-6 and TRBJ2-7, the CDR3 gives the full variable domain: DAGVTQSPTHLIKTRGQQVTLRCSPKSGHDTVSWYQQALGQGPQFIFQYYEEEERQRGNFPDRFSGHQFPNYSSELNVNALLLGDSALYLCASSHGRSYEQYFGPGTRLTVT.

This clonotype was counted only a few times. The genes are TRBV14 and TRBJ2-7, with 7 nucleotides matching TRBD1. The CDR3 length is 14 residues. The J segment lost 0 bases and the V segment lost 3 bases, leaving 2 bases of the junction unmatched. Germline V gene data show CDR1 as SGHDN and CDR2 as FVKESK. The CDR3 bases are TGTGCCAGCAGCCACCGGACAGGCTCCTACGAGCAGTACTTC. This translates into CASSHRTGSYEQYF.

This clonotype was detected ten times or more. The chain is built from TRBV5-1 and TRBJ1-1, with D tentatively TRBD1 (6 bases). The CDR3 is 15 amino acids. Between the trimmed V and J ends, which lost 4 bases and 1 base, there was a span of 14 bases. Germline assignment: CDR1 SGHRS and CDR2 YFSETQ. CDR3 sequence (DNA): TGCGCCAGCAGCCTCCCTAAGACAGGGAACACTGAAGCTTTCTTT. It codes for CASSLPKTGNTEAFF.

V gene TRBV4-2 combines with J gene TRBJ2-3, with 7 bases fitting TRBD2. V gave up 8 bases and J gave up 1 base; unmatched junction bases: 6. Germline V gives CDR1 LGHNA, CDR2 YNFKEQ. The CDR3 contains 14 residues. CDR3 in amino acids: CASQPAGGTDTQYF. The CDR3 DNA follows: TGTGCCAGCCAACCCGCGGGGGGCACAGATACGCAGTATTTT.

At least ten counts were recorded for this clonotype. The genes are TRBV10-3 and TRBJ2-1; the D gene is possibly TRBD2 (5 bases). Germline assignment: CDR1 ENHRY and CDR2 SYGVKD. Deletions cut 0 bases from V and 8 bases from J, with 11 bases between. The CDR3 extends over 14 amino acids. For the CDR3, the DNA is TGTGCCATCAGTGAGTCTGGAGGTCGCGATGAGCAGTTCTTC. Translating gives CAISESGGRDEQFF.

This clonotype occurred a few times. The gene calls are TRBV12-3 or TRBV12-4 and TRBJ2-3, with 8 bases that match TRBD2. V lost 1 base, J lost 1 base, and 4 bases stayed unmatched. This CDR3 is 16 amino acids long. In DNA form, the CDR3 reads TGTGCCAGCAGTTTAGGATATAGCGGGGGCACAGATACGCAGTATTTT. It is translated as CASSLGYSGGTDTQYF.

The chain's CDR3 is CASSLVGGAGTQYF. The DNA of the CDR3 is TGTGCCAGCAGCTTAGTAGGGGGCGCGGGGACCCAGTACTTC. J is TRBJ2-5 and V is TRBV7-3; 7 bases match TRBD1. The CDR3 has 14 amino acids. CDR1 SGHTA and CDR2 FQGTGA come from the germline V gene. The trim removed 2 bases at V and 7 bases at J, leaving 7 bases unmatched.

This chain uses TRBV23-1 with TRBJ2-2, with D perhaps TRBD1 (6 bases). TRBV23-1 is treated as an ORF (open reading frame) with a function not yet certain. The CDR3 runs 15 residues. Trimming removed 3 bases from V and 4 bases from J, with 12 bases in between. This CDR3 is CASSHETGPTGELFF. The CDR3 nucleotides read TGCGCCAGCAGTCATGAGACAGGTCCCACCGGGGAGCTGTTTTTT.

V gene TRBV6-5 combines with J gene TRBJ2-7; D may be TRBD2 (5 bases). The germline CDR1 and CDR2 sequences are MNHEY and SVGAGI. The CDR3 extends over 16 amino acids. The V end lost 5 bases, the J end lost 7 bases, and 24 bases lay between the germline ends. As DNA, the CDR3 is TGTGCCAGCAGTGTAGCCCTAGCAAGCTCGGTGCGGGAGCAGTACTTC. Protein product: CASSVALASSVREQYF.

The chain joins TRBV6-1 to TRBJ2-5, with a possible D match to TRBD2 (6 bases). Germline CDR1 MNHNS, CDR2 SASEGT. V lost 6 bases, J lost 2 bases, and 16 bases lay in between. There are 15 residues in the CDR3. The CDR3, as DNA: TGTGCCAGCAGGCTCCATGGGGGACTTCAAGAGACCCAGTACTTC. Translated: CASRLHGGLQETQYF.

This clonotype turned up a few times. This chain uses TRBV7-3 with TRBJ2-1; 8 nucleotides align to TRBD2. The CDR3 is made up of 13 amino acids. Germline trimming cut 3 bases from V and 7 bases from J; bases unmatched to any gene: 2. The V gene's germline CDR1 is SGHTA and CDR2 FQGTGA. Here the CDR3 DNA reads TGTGCCAGCAGCTTCGGCGGGAGGAATGAGCAGTTCTTC. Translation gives CASSFGGRNEQFF. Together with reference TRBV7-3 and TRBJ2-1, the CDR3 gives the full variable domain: GAGVSQTPSNKVTEKGKYVELRCDPISGHTALYWYRQSLGQGPEFLIYFQGTGAADDSGLPNDRFFAVRPEGSVSTLKIQRTERGDSAVYLCASSFGGRNEQFFGPGTRLTVL.

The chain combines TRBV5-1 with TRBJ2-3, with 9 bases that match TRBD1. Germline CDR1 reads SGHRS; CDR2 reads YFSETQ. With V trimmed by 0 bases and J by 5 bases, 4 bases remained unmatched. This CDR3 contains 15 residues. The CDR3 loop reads CASSLVTGGRDTQYF. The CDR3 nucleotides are TGCGCCAGCAGCTTGGTCACAGGGGGCAGAGATACGCAGTATTTT.

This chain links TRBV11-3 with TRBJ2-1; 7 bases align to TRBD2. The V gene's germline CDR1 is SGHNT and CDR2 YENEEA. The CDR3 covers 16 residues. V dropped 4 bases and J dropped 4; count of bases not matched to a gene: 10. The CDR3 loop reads CASSSMLAVKYNEQFF. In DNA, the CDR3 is TGTGCCAGCAGCTCGATGCTAGCGGTTAAATACAATGAGCAGTTCTTC.

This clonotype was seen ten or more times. CDR3 sequence reads: CASSYGTSADTQYF. In DNA, the CDR3 is TGTGCCAGCAGTTACGGGACTAGCGCAGATACGCAGTATTTT. This sequence joins TRBV6-2 or TRBV6-3 and TRBJ2-3, with TRBD2 identical over 10 bases. After removal of 2 bases from V and 4 bases from J, the junction contained 0 bases not matched to a gene. The CDR3 sequence is 14 residues long. The V gene's germline CDR1 is MNHEY and CDR2 SVGEGT.

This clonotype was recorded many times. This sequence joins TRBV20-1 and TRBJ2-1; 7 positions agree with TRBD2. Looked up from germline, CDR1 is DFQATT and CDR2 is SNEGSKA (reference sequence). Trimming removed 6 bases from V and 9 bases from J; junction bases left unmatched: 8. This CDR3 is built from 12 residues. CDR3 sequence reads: CSADPGEGEQFF. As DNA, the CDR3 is TGCAGTGCCGACCCTGGGGAGGGTGAGCAGTTCTTC.

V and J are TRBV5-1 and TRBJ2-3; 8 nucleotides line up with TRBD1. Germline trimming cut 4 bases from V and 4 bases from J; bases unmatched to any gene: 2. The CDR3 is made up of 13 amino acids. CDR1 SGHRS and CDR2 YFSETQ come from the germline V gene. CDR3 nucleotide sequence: TGCGCCAGCAGCACACAGGGGGCAGATACGCAGTATTTT. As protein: CASSTQGADTQYF.

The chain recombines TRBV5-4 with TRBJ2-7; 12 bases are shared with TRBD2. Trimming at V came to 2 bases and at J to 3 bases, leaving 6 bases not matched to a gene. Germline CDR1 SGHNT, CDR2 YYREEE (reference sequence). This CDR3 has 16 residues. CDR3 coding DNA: TGTGCCAGCAGCTTAAGGTTGACTAGCGGGAGCTACGAGCAGTACTTC. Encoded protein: CASSLRLTSGSYEQYF. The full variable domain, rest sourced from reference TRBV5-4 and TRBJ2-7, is ETGVTQSPTHLIKTRGQQVTLRCSSQSGHNTVSWYQQALGQGPQFIFQYYREEENGRGNFPPRFSGLQFPNYSSELNVNALELDDSALYLCASSLRLTSGSYEQYFGPGTRLTVT.

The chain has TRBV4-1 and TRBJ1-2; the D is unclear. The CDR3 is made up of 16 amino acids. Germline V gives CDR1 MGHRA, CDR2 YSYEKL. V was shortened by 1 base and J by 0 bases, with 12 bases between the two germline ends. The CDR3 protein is CASSQVSGGANYGYTF. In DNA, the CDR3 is TGCGCCAGCAGCCAAGTCTCGGGCGGAGCTAACTATGGCTACACCTTC.

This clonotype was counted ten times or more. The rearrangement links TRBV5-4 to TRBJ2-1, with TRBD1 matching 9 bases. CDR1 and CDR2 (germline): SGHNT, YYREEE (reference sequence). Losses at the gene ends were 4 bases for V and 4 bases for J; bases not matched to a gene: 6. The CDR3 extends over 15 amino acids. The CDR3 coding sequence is TGTGCCAGCAGCCAAGGACAGGGGCCATACAATGAGCAGTTCTTC. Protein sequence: CASSQGQGPYNEQFF.

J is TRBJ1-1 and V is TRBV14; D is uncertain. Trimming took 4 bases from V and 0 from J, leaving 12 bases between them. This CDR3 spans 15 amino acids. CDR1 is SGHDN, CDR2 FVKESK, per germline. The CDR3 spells CASSPRMRMNTEAFF. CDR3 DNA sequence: TGTGCCAGCAGCCCCCGAATGAGGATGAACACTGAAGCTTTCTTT.